What follows are 27 T cell receptor beta chains derived from one specimen sequenced in a study of neurological immune-mediated disorders. From the 5' RACE reads, TCRdb called clonotypes with MiXCR, one entry per CDR3 protein. The sample contains more than 95,000 distinct CDR3 sequences, 10% to 14% of which appear only once. The time point was: longitudinal time-point 3. The sample consisted of PBMCs. The receptors stem from a female donor with HTLV-1-associated myelopathy (HAM/TSP).

This sequence joins TRBV20-1 and TRBJ1-2; a possible D gene is TRBD1 (5 bases). Trimming removed 3 bases at V and 4 bases at J, with 18 bases between. The CDR3 has 15 residues. Germline V gives CDR1 DFQATT, CDR2 SNEGSKA (reference sequence). The CDR3 bases are TGCAGTGCTAGTGTCAGGGAGGGATCGAGCTATGGCTACACCTTC. This gives the protein CSASVREGSSYGYTF.

This clonotype was seen many times. The rearrangement links TRBV5-1 to TRBJ1-3; D is unresolved. The CDR3 covers 17 residues. Germline V CDR1 and CDR2: SGHRS, YFSETQ. V dropped 4 bases and J dropped 4 bases, with 21 bases sitting between them. CDR3 residues: CASSPGFDKRTGNTIYF. CDR3 DNA sequence: TGCGCCAGCAGCCCGGGTTTCGACAAGAGGACCGGAAACACCATATATTTT. Full variable domain (missing parts from reference TRBV5-1 and TRBJ1-3): KAGVTQTPRYLIKTRGQQVTLSCSPISGHRSVSWYQQTPGQGLQFLFEYFSETQRNKGNFPGRFSGRQFSNSRSEMNVSTLELGDSALYLCASSPGFDKRTGNTIYFGEGSWLTVV.

In this sample, this clonotype turned up many times. The V call is TRBV24-1, the J call TRBJ2-3; 11 bases match TRBD2. Trimming cost V 2 bases and J 6 bases; bases outside gene matches: 12. The CDR3 spans 18 residues. In germline, CDR1 is KGHDR, CDR2 SFDVKD. CDR3 region: CATSDSAPTSGGIDTQYF. CDR3 DNA sequence: TGTGCCACCAGTGATTCAGCGCCTACTAGCGGGGGCATCGATACGCAGTATTTT.

This clonotype was found many times. The chain employs TRBV7-2 and TRBJ2-3, with D unclear. Trimming left V 1 base short and J 4 bases short, with 6 bases between. Germline V gene sequence: CDR1 SGHTA, CDR2 FQGNSA. The CDR3 length is 13 residues. This chain's CDR3 is CASSLDSADTQYF. The CDR3 DNA sequence: TGTGCCAGCAGCTTAGACTCTGCAGATACGCAGTATTTT.

This clonotype was recorded at least ten times. The DNA for the CDR3 is TGCGCCAGCAGCTTGGATTGGGCCACCGGGGAGCTGTTTTTT. Translation: CASSLDWATGELFF. V gene TRBV5-1 combines with J gene TRBJ2-2, with D unresolved. Looked up from germline, CDR1 is SGHRS and CDR2 is YFSETQ. Trimming took 0 bases from V and 4 from J, leaving 7 bases between them. CDR3 length: 14 residues.

V is TRBV20-1 and J is TRBJ1-1; tentative D call: TRBD1 (5 bases). This CDR3 is 13 amino acids long. Trimming cost V 2 bases and J 3 bases, with 10 bases left between them. The germline CDR1 and CDR2 sequences are DFQATT and SNEGSKA (reference sequence). CDR3 sequence: CSARTGWDTEAFF. CDR3 sequence (DNA): TGCAGTGCTAGAACAGGCTGGGACACTGAAGCTTTCTTT.

This clonotype was seen at least ten times. J is TRBJ2-7 and V is TRBV5-1; 8 bases match TRBD2. This CDR3 is built from 13 residues. The germline CDR1 and CDR2 sequences are SGHRS and YFSETQ. V dropped 4 bases and J dropped 7; count of bases not matched to a gene: 7. CDR3 amino acids: CASSVAGGEEQYF. CDR3 bases: TGCGCCAGCAGCGTAGCCGGGGGGGAAGAGCAGTACTTC.

This clonotype was seen a few times. The chain recombines TRBV5-1 with TRBJ1-1, with 12 nucleotides matching TRBD1. The ends lost 5 bases at V and 2 bases at J; junction bases unmatched: 10. The CDR3 is 17 amino acids. Germline CDR1 is SGHRS and CDR2 is YFSETQ. This CDR3 reads CASRLTAGTGGNTEAFF. The CDR3 nucleotides are TGCGCCAGCAGGTTGACGGCCGGGACAGGGGGCAACACTGAAGCTTTCTTT.

In this sample, this clonotype turned up a few times. One base away lies a much larger clone, so this may be a sequencing read error. This sequence joins TRBV24-1 and TRBJ1-2, with D tentatively TRBD1 (5 bases). Trimming stripped 5 bases from V and 4 bases from J, with 13 bases between. The CDR3 consists of 14 residues. Germline assignment: CDR1 KGHDR and CDR2 SFDVKD. CDR3 amino acids: CATSASDSPYGYTF. The CDR3 DNA follows: TGTGCCACCAGTGCCTCCGACAGTCCCTATGGCTACACCTTC.

There are many counts of this clonotype. The chain is built from TRBV4-2 and TRBJ2-4; TRBD2 matches at 11 bases. The CDR3 extends over 15 amino acids. Germline CDR1 and CDR2: LGHNA and YNFKEQ. Trimming cost V 1 base and J 8 bases; bases outside gene matches: 4. For the CDR3, the DNA is TGTGCCAGCAGCCAAGTAATAGCGGGGGGGCACATTCAGTACTTC. It encodes CASSQVIAGGHIQYF.

CDR3 residues: CATREGTGNTEAFF. In DNA, the CDR3 is TGCGCCACCAGAGAGGGGACAGGGAACACTGAAGCTTTCTTT. The rearrangement joins TRBV10-2 to TRBJ1-1, with 8 bases matching TRBD1. The CDR3 length is 14 residues. The germline CDR1 and CDR2 sequences are WSHSY and SAAADI. V lost 10 bases to trimming and J lost 1 base; unmatched junction nucleotides: 8.

The chain links TRBV3-1 to TRBJ2-1; D is possibly TRBD1 (6 bases). The CDR3 totals 15 residues. The germline V gene has CDR1 LGHDT and CDR2 YNNKEL (reference sequence). The V end lost 0 bases, the J end lost 5 bases, and 11 bases lay between the germline ends. The CDR3 DNA follows: TGTGCCAGCAGCCAAGAGGGCAGGGGTAACAATGAGCAGTTCTTC. Protein: CASSQEGRGNNEQFF.

This clonotype has a single count. The V call is TRBV9, the J call TRBJ1-1, with TRBD1 matching over 7 bases. This CDR3 region has 14 residues. V was pared by 4 bases and J by 4 bases, with 7 bases of the junction left unmatched. CDR1 SGDLS and CDR2 YYNGEE come from the germline V gene. The CDR3 sequence is CASSPQGEITEAFF. The CDR3 DNA follows: TGTGCCAGCAGCCCCCAGGGGGAGATCACTGAAGCTTTCTTT.

This clonotype came up once. A much larger clone differs from this one at a single base, so this may be a read error. The rearrangement joins TRBV11-2 to TRBJ1-1, with 7 bases matching TRBD1. Germline loops: CDR1 SGHAT, CDR2 FQNNGV. The CDR3 consists of 16 residues. The CDR3 coding sequence is TGTGTCAGCAGCGACGGGCGGGCAAACAGGGGAGGGCGAGCTTTCTTT. Translating it yields CVSSDGRANRGGRAFF. The whole variable domain, remainder taken from reference TRBV11-2 and TRBJ1-1, is EAGVAQSPRYKIIEKRQSVAFWCNPISGHATLYWYQQILGQGPKLLIQFQNNGVVDDSQLPKDRFSAERLKGVDSTLKIQPAKLEDSAVYLCVSSDGRANRGGRAFFGQGTRLTVV.

This clonotype was counted at least ten times. The rearrangement joins TRBV20-1 to TRBJ2-1; D possibly corresponds to TRBD2 (6 bases). The V end was cut by 2 bases, the J end by 14 bases, with 10 bases between. Germline loops: CDR1 DFQATT, CDR2 SNEGSKA (reference sequence). The CDR3 is made up of 10 amino acids. As DNA, the CDR3 is TGCAGTGCTAGACGGGACTTGGAGTTCTTC. Protein product: CSARRDLEFF.

The rearrangement links TRBV7-3 to TRBJ2-3; tentative D call: TRBD1 (5 bases). Trimming pared 6 bases from V and 3 bases from J, leaving 10 bases between. Germline-derived CDR1 and CDR2 are SGHTA and FQGTGA. The CDR3 covers 13 residues. The CDR3 coding sequence is TGTGCCAGCAGAAAGGGGAATACAGATACGCAGTATTTT. This translates into CASRKGNTDTQYF.

Turning to this clonotype: This could be a read error, since a much larger clone is one nucleotide away. The chain couples TRBV6-5 to TRBJ1-2; a possible D gene is TRBD1 (6 bases). From germline, CDR1 is MNHEY and CDR2 SVGAGI. This CDR3 contains 15 residues. DNA for the CDR3: TGTGTCAGCAGTCAGGGCCCCAGGGGATCAGAAGGCTACACCTTC. Encoded protein: CVSSQGPRGSEGYTF.

In DNA, the CDR3 is TGCGCCAGCAGAGGACAGGACATTGCAACTAATGAAAAACTGTTTTTT. Residues: CASRGQDIATNEKLFF. This chain uses TRBV5-1 with TRBJ1-4, with 7 bases fitting TRBD1. Germline values: CDR1 SGHRS, CDR2 YFSETQ. V lost 5 bases, J lost 0 bases, and 7 bases stayed unmatched. The CDR3 is made up of 16 amino acids. Using reference TRBV5-1 and TRBJ1-4 for the parts outside the CDR3, the full variable domain is KAGVTQTPRYLIKTRGQQVTLSCSPISGHRSVSWYQQTPGQGLQFLFEYFSETQRNKGNFPGRFSGRQFSNSRSEMNVSTLELGDSALYLCASRGQDIATNEKLFFGSGTQLSVL.

Many counts were recorded for this clonotype. The chain couples TRBV19 to TRBJ2-2, with unresolved D. Germline lookup yields CDR1 LNHDA and CDR2 SQIVND (reference sequence). The CDR3 length is 14 residues. The V gene lost 2 bases and the J gene lost 0 bases, with 4 bases spanning the gap. CDR3 amino acids: CASSIQPNTGELFF. The DNA of the CDR3 is TGTGCCAGTAGTATACAGCCGAACACCGGGGAGCTGTTTTTT.

This clonotype appeared many times. The chain links TRBV27 to TRBJ1-5; 8 bases are shared with TRBD1. CDR1 and CDR2 (germline): MNHEY, SMNVEV (reference sequence). The CDR3 consists of 14 residues. The V segment lost 5 bases and the J segment 4 bases; nucleotides outside the gene matches: 4. Here the CDR3 reads CASSAGGLNQPQHF. The CDR3 coding sequence is TGTGCCAGCAGTGCAGGGGGCCTTAATCAGCCCCAGCATTTT.

This clonotype has ten or more counts. CDR3 sequence: CATSRQGDEQFF. CDR3 in DNA: TGTGCCACCAGCAGACAGGGAGATGAGCAGTTCTTC. V gene TRBV15 combines with J gene TRBJ2-1; perhaps D is TRBD1 or TRBD2 (5 bases each). The V end lost 2 bases, the J end lost 8 bases, and 7 bases lay between the germline ends. CDR1 is LNHNV and CDR2 is YYDKDF in the germline V gene (reference sequence). The CDR3 has 12 residues.

This clonotype occurred many times. The chain has TRBV5-1 and TRBJ2-7; perhaps TRBD1 as D (5 bases). V lost 4 bases, J lost 1 base, and 9 bases lay in between. The germline CDR1 and CDR2 sequences are SGHRS and YFSETQ. The CDR3 runs to 13 residues. This chain's CDR3 is CASSIDRSYEQYF. CDR3 DNA sequence: TGCGCCAGCAGCATCGACAGATCCTACGAGCAGTACTTC.

This clonotype was seen repeatedly, ten times or more. The chain recombines TRBV5-1 with TRBJ1-2; D gene ambiguous. This CDR3 is built from 13 residues. V was trimmed by 4 bases and J by 5 bases, leaving 12 bases between them. CDR1 is SGHRS, CDR2 YFSETQ, per germline. The CDR3 region has the DNA TGCGCCAGCAGCCCGGGGATGGAGTATGGCTACACCTTC. This translates into CASSPGMEYGYTF.

A few counts support this clonotype. A much more abundant neighbour one base away suggests this may be a read error. The chain is built from TRBV5-1 and TRBJ2-7, with D possibly being TRBD1 or TRBD2 (6 bases each). The germline gives CDR1 SGHRS, CDR2 YFSETQ. CDR3 length: 15 amino acids. The V end was cut by 1 base, the J end by 2 bases, with 13 bases between. CDR3 nucleotides: TGCGCCAGCAGCTTGATCCGGGGGCTCCCCTACGAGCAGTACTTC. Protein product: CASSLIRGLPYEQYF.

This clonotype was seen many times. This chain joins TRBV5-1 and TRBJ2-3; D perhaps matches TRBD1 (5 bases). Germline values: CDR1 SGHRS, CDR2 YFSETQ. The CDR3 has 15 amino acids. V lost 0 bases to trimming and J lost 4 bases, with 12 bases between them. The CDR3 DNA follows: TGCGCCAGCAGCTTGGATCAGGGTTTGGCAGATACGCAGTATTTT. It encodes CASSLDQGLADTQYF.

In this sample, this clonotype turned up many times. The CDR3 sequence: CASSQDRGLITEAFF. The CDR3 DNA sequence: TGCGCCAGCAGCCAAGACAGGGGGCTAATCACTGAAGCTTTCTTT. The chain recombines TRBV4-1 with TRBJ1-1; 8 nucleotides line up with TRBD1. CDR3 size: 15 residues. Germline values: CDR1 MGHRA, CDR2 YSYEKL. V was clipped by 0 bases and J by 4 bases; unmatched bases: 4.

The table lists this clonotype with a few counts. V is TRBV20-1 and J is TRBJ1-1; TRBD1 aligns across 7 bases. V lost 5 bases and J lost 4; bases outside the gene matches: 4. Germline loops: CDR1 DFQATT, CDR2 SNEGSKA (reference sequence). The CDR3 extends over 12 amino acids. CDR3 region: CSASRQGTEAFF. CDR3 nucleotide sequence: TGCAGTGCTTCGAGACAGGGCACTGAAGCTTTCTTT.